The 21 T cell receptor beta chains below come from one sample, sequenced in a study of blood T cell repertoires in COVID-19. Sequencing used immunoSEQ multiplex PCR; TCRdb keeps in-frame clones, though not all of them. Of 150,000 or so clones listed, more than 65% are singletons. Material: PBMCs or T cells enriched from blood (not recorded which). Source of these receptors: a man in his fifties who had recovered from COVID-19.

The gene calls are TRBV10-2 and TRBJ1-2; tentative D call: TRBD1 (6 bases). Trimming took 10 bases from V and 4 from J, leaving 13 bases between them. Germline CDR1 WSHSY, CDR2 SAAADI. The CDR3 sequence is 12 residues long. The CDR3 DNA follows: TGCGCCACACAACAGGGATCCTATGGCTACACCTTC. This translates into CATQQGSYGYTF.

This sequence joins TRBV7-9 and TRBJ1-6; 8 bases match TRBD1. J was trimmed by 9 bases and V by 4 bases; bases with no gene match: 5. Per germline, CDR1 SEHNR and CDR2 FQNEAQ (reference sequence). This CDR3 comprises 14 residues. The DNA for the CDR3 is TGTGCCAGCAGCTGGACAGGGTTTGGTTCACCCCTCCACTTT. Protein sequence: CASSWTGFGSPLHF.

The V call is TRBV28, the J call TRBJ2-7, with 11 bases that match TRBD1. This CDR3 comprises 14 residues. Trimming cost V 6 bases and J 2 bases; bases outside gene matches: 3. CDR1 is MDHEN and CDR2 is SYDVKM in the germline V gene. As DNA, the CDR3 is TGTGCCAGCAGACCGGGACAGGGGGCCTACGAGCAGTACTTC. It specifies CASRPGQGAYEQYF.

The gene calls are TRBV28 and TRBJ1-5; possible D gene TRBD1, 5 bases. The CDR3 contains 13 residues. The V end was cut by 4 bases, the J end by 6 bases, with 10 bases between. Germline V lookup: CDR1 MDHEN, CDR2 SYDVKM. In DNA form, the CDR3 reads TGTGCCAGCAGTTCAGGGATAACTCAGCCCCAGCATTTT. Its translation is CASSSGITQPQHF.

This chain links TRBV3-1 (or the pseudogene TRBV3-2) with TRBJ2-7; D uncertain. The V end lost 1 base, the J end lost 4 bases, and 5 bases lay between the germline ends. The CDR3 is 12 residues long. Germline V gene data show CDR1 as LGHDT and CDR2 as YNNKEL (reference sequence). The CDR3 DNA follows: TGTGCCAGCAGCCAAGCCTTGTACGAGCAGTACTTC. It translates to CASSQALYEQYF.

This clone was observed a single time. The V gene is TRBV6-1, the J gene TRBJ2-7; D is unclear. The germline V gene has CDR1 MNHNS and CDR2 SASEGT. There are 13 residues in the CDR3. V was trimmed by 1 base and J by 0 bases, leaving 4 bases between them. CDR3 protein: CASSEDGSYEQYF. As DNA, the CDR3 is TGTGCCAGCAGTGAAGACGGCTCCTACGAGCAGTACTTC.

V usage is TRBV4-2 and J usage is TRBJ2-7; tentative D call: TRBD1 (5 bases). V was cut by 1 base and J by 3 bases, with 16 bases left in between. This CDR3 contains 16 residues. The V gene's germline CDR1 is LGHNA and CDR2 YNFKEQ. CDR3 in amino acids: CASSQGGQGLIYEQYF. In nucleotides, the CDR3 is TGTGCCAGCAGCCAAGGAGGTCAGGGTCTCATCTACGAGCAGTACTTC.

The CDR3: CASHKDGGSDGYTF. Here the CDR3 DNA reads TGCGCCAGCCACAAAGACGGAGGCTCGGACGGCTACACCTTC. The rearrangement uses TRBV5-1 and TRBJ1-2; D is undetermined. CDR3 length equals 14 residues. From germline, CDR1 is SGHRS and CDR2 YFSETQ. Deletions cut 7 bases from V and 8 bases from J, with 21 bases between.

This clone was detected once. The rearrangement links TRBV4-1 to TRBJ2-7, with TRBD1 identical over 9 bases. CDR1 and CDR2 (germline): MGHRA, YSYEKL. The CDR3 sequence is 15 residues long. J gave up 0 bases and V 0 bases, and 0 bases lay outside the gene matches. The CDR3 region has the DNA TGCGCCAGCAGCCAAGAGACAGGGGGCTCCTACGAGCAGTACTTC. Translated: CASSQETGGSYEQYF.

The chain couples TRBV12-3 or TRBV12-4 to TRBJ1-6, with D maybe TRBD1 (5 bases). This CDR3 contains 13 residues. Trimming cost V 3 bases and J 7 bases, with 7 bases left between them. The CDR3 coding sequence is TGTGCCAGCAGTTTCGGGGGGAATTCACCCCTCCACTTT. Translating it yields CASSFGGNSPLHF.

The V call is TRBV5-4, the J call TRBJ2-1; 7 bases line up with TRBD1. V dropped 4 bases and J dropped 6; count of bases not matched to a gene: 7. This CDR3 has 14 residues. Germline CDR1 is SGHNT and CDR2 is YYREEE (reference sequence). DNA of the CDR3: TGTGCCAGCAGCCGGGACAGCGTCTTCAATGAGCAGTTCTTC. It translates to CASSRDSVFNEQFF. Drawing the rest from reference TRBV5-4 and TRBJ2-1, the complete variable domain is ETGVTQSPTHLIKTRGQQVTLRCSSQSGHNTVSWYQQALGQGPQFIFQYYREEENGRGNFPPRFSGLQFPNYSSELNVNALELDDSALYLCASSRDSVFNEQFFGPGTRLTVL.

This rearrangement joins TRBV5-1 to TRBJ1-3, with D possibly matching TRBD1 (5 bases). From germline, CDR1 is SGHRS and CDR2 YFSETQ. The CDR3 sequence is 17 residues long. The germline V and J ends were trimmed by 6 bases and 3 bases, with 22 bases remaining between them. CDR3 region: CASTLGGLVAGGNTIYF. For the CDR3, the DNA is TGCGCCAGCACCCTTGGGGGACTGGTGGCCGGTGGAAACACCATATATTTT.

The chain recombines TRBV5-1 with TRBJ2-2; D gene ambiguous. Trimming shortened V by 2 bases and J by 3 bases, and 11 bases separated the two germline ends. CDR1 is SGHRS and CDR2 is YFSETQ in the germline V gene. This CDR3 is built from 15 residues. CDR3 sequence: CASSFAGWDTGELFF. The CDR3 nucleotides read TGCGCCAGCAGCTTTGCAGGCTGGGACACCGGGGAGCTGTTTTTT.

This clone came up once. The J gene is TRBJ1-1, the V gene TRBV19; D remains unclear. Germline CDR1 reads LNHDA; CDR2 reads SQIVND (reference sequence). Trimming took 8 bases from V and 7 from J, leaving 26 bases between them. The CDR3 spans 16 residues. CDR3: CASRGTDHRKTGEAFF. CDR3 coding DNA: TGTGCCAGTCGCGGTACCGACCACCGAAAGACGGGTGAAGCTTTCTTT.

This clone was picked up one time. V usage is TRBV14 and J usage is TRBJ1-1; TRBD1 might be the D (6 bases). The CDR3 loop spans 14 amino acids. The germline V gene has CDR1 SGHDN and CDR2 FVKESK. Deletions cut 2 bases from V and 6 bases from J, with 13 bases between. The CDR3 DNA reads as TGTGCCAGCAGCCAACACAGGGCAAACGCTGAAGCTTTCTTT. It codes for CASSQHRANAEAFF.

The chain carries TRBV29-1 and TRBJ1-2, with 9 positions matching TRBD1. V lost 3 bases, J lost 9 bases, and 5 bases stayed unmatched. The CDR3 contains 12 residues. Per germline, CDR1 SQVTM and CDR2 ANQGSEA. Here the CDR3 DNA reads TGCAGCGTTGAGCAGACAGGGGGGAGCTACACCTTC. This translates into CSVEQTGGSYTF.

The chain uses TRBV27 and TRBJ2-3; possibly TRBD1 for D (6 bases). Per the germline V gene, CDR1 is MNHEY and CDR2 is SMNVEV (reference sequence). V was shortened by 4 bases and J by 2 bases, with 13 bases between the two germline ends. This CDR3 spans 15 amino acids. CDR3: CASSSRDTHTDTQYF. CDR3 DNA sequence: TGTGCCAGCAGTTCCCGGGACACCCACACAGATACGCAGTATTTT.

The CDR3 DNA sequence: TGCAGCGTTGTGACAGGGCGGGGAGAGACCCAGTACTTC. Protein: CSVVTGRGETQYF. The rearrangement links TRBV29-1 to TRBJ2-5; possible D gene TRBD1, 7 bases. Germline V CDR1 and CDR2: SQVTM, ANQGSEA. Trimming took 4 bases from V and 4 from J, leaving 13 bases between them. The CDR3 length is 13 residues.

This clone was counted once. V is TRBV10-3 and J is TRBJ1-2, with 7 bases that match TRBD1. After removal of 6 bases from V and 1 base from J, the junction contained 17 bases not matched to a gene. The CDR3 is 18 amino acids. In germline, CDR1 is ENHRY, CDR2 SYGVKD. The CDR3 region is CAIRFSGAGGILNYGYTF. CDR3 DNA sequence: TGTGCCATCAGGTTTTCTGGGGCAGGGGGTATCCTTAACTATGGCTACACCTTC.

This chain links TRBV10-1 with TRBJ2-3, with TRBD2 as a possible D gene (5 bases). V lost 5 bases and J 2 bases, leaving 11 bases between the germline ends. There are 14 residues in the CDR3. CDR1 is WNHNN, CDR2 SYGVQD, per germline (reference sequence). The CDR3 coding sequence is TGCGCCAGCAGTTCGCGGGCGAACACAGATACGCAGTATTTT. Amino acid sequence: CASSSRANTDTQYF.

The V and J genes are TRBV5-4 and TRBJ2-5; D gene uncertain. The CDR3 totals 15 residues. Trimming stripped 0 bases from V and 5 bases from J, with 14 bases between. Germline V gene data show CDR1 as SGHNT and CDR2 as YYREEE (reference sequence). This CDR3 reads CASSLESSSFETQYF. CDR3 nucleotide sequence: TGTGCCAGCAGCTTGGAATCCAGTAGCTTCGAGACCCAGTACTTC.